The 13 T cell receptor beta chains given below trace back to one sample, sequenced in a study of technical replicates of blood from several donors. Sequencing used immunoSEQ multiplex PCR; TCRdb keeps in-frame clones, though not all of them. Here the sample spans some 68,000 clones, less than 97% being singletons. Sequencing was done on a sample of T cells isolated from PBMCs. The origin of the receptors is a human donor in good health.

The V call is TRBV5-4, the J call TRBJ2-5; 7 bases are shared with TRBD1. CDR1 SGHNT and CDR2 YYREEE come from the germline V gene (reference sequence). The V gene end was trimmed by 0 bases and the J gene end by 4 bases; junction bases not matched to a gene: 3. The CDR3 is 14 amino acids. The CDR3 DNA sequence: TGTGCCAGCAGCTTGGCAGGGGGTCCAGAGACCCAGTACTTC. Translation gives CASSLAGGPETQYF.

The V and J genes are TRBV21-1 and TRBJ1-1; the D call of TRBD1 is as the table states it, not checked on the DNA. TRBV21-1 is marked as a pseudogene. The CDR3 is 16 amino acids. The CDR3 DNA sequence: TGTGCCAGCAGCAAAGATGCGTCGGACAGCAGCCGCTCGGGACGTTTT. Amino acid sequence: CASSKDASDSSRSGRF.

The chain combines TRBV11-2 with TRBJ2-7, with D unclear. V lost 3 bases and J lost 2, with 11 bases in between. This CDR3 spans 14 amino acids. CDR1 SGHAT and CDR2 FQNNGV come from the germline V gene. The CDR3 protein is CASSLALEAYEQYF. In DNA, the CDR3 is TGTGCCAGCAGCTTGGCTCTCGAGGCCTACGAGCAGTACTTC.

The chain has TRBV4-1 and TRBJ2-7, with 8 bases fitting TRBD1. CDR3 length: 14 residues. V shed 1 base and J 4 bases; nucleotides not matched to a gene: 3. Germline assignment: CDR1 MGHRA and CDR2 YSYEKL. CDR3 sequence: CASSQGQGLYEQYF. Written as DNA, the CDR3 is TGCGCCAGCAGCCAAGGACAGGGGTTGTACGAGCAGTACTTC.

The CDR3 here is CASSSRGKGRKLFF. The CDR3 DNA follows: TGTGCCAGCAGCTCACGGGGGAAGGGGAGGAAACTGTTTTTT. This chain uses TRBV11-2 with TRBJ1-4; perhaps TRBD1 as D (5 bases). The CDR3 runs 14 residues. V lost 4 bases and J 11 bases, leaving 17 bases between the germline ends. Germline CDR1 is SGHAT and CDR2 is FQNNGV. The variable domain in full, completed from reference TRBV11-2 and TRBJ1-4, reads EAGVAQSPRYKIIEKRQSVAFWCNPISGHATLYWYQQILGQGPKLLIQFQNNGVVDDSQLPKDRFSAERLKGVDSTLKIQPAKLEDSAVYLCASSSRGKGRKLFFGSGTQLSVL.

This clone was detected a few times. The chain uses TRBV5-1 and TRBJ2-2, with a possible D match to TRBD1 (6 bases). This CDR3 comprises 14 residues. Trimming took 4 bases from V and 2 from J, leaving 9 bases between them. Germline V gene sequence: CDR1 SGHRS, CDR2 YFSETQ. The CDR3 here is CASSLGGNTGELFF. The CDR3 nucleotides read TGCGCCAGCAGCCTAGGGGGTAACACCGGGGAGCTGTTTTTT.

The chain uses TRBV2 and TRBJ1-2, with 8 nucleotides matching TRBD1. After removal of 10 bases from V and 4 bases from J, the junction contained 5 bases not matched to a gene. Germline V CDR1 and CDR2: SNHLY, FYNNEI. This CDR3 is built from 12 residues. CDR3 in DNA: TGTGCCACGGACAGGGCCGCCTATGGCTACACCTTC. Translation gives CATDRAAYGYTF.

CDR3 nucleotides: TGTGCCAGCATTCAGGGGACTGAAGCTTTCTTT. It translates to CASIQGTEAFF. The chain joins TRBV6-6 to TRBJ1-1; D is possibly TRBD1 (6 bases). Trimming removed 7 bases at V and 5 bases at J, with 8 bases between. The CDR3 totals 11 residues. Germline V lookup: CDR1 MNHNY, CDR2 SVGAGI (reference sequence).

V gene TRBV28 combines with J gene TRBJ2-1; 9 bases match TRBD1. Germline V gene data show CDR1 as MDHEN and CDR2 as SYDVKM. The V and J ends lost 6 bases and 10 bases, in that order; junction bases with no gene match: 13. This CDR3 region has 15 residues. DNA of the CDR3: TGTGCCAGCAGGTGGATGGGACAGGGAATTTGGGAGCAGTTCTTC. The encoded protein is CASRWMGQGIWEQFF.

The chain carries TRBV7-3 and TRBJ1-1; a possible D gene is TRBD1 (6 bases). The ends were cut back, 9 bases at V and 4 bases at J, with 9 bases in the middle. This CDR3 spans 11 amino acids. Germline-derived CDR1 and CDR2 are SGHTA and FQGTGA. The CDR3 region has the DNA TGTGCCAGTCAGGGGTCCACTGAAGCTTTCTTT. This gives the protein CASQGSTEAFF. The full variable domain, in which reference TRBV7-3 and TRBJ1-1 provide the parts outside the CDR3, is GAGVSQTPSNKVTEKGKYVELRCDPISGHTALYWYRQSLGQGPEFLIYFQGTGAADDSGLPNDRFFAVRPEGSVSTLKIQRTERGDSAVYLCASQGSTEAFFGQGTRLTVV.

The rearrangement joins TRBV6-1 to TRBJ1-5; maybe TRBD1 (5 bases). The CDR3 has 15 residues. Trimming shortened V by 6 bases and J by 6 bases, and 18 bases separated the two germline ends. The germline gives CDR1 MNHNS, CDR2 SASEGT. The CDR3, as DNA: TGTGCCAGCAGGCCCCCGGTTTCGGGGGGTCAGCCCCAGCATTTT. Protein product: CASRPPVSGGQPQHF.

The gene calls are TRBV7-9 and TRBJ1-1; D is unclear. Germline V gene data show CDR1 as SEHNR and CDR2 as FQNEAQ (reference sequence). Trimming left V 1 base short and J 1 base short, with 7 bases between. This CDR3 comprises 14 residues. CDR3 in amino acids: CASSLDRPNTEAFF. The DNA of the CDR3 is TGTGCCAGCAGCTTAGACAGACCGAACACTGAAGCTTTCTTT.

The chain carries TRBV13 and TRBJ2-7; D possibly corresponds to TRBD1 (6 bases). Germline loops: CDR1 PRHDT, CDR2 FYEKMQ (reference sequence). The CDR3 contains 15 residues. The germline V and J ends were trimmed by 2 bases and 3 bases, with 14 bases remaining between them. As DNA, the CDR3 is TGTGCCAGCAGCTTAATCCCAGGGGACATCTACGAGCAGTACTTC. Amino acids: CASSLIPGDIYEQYF.